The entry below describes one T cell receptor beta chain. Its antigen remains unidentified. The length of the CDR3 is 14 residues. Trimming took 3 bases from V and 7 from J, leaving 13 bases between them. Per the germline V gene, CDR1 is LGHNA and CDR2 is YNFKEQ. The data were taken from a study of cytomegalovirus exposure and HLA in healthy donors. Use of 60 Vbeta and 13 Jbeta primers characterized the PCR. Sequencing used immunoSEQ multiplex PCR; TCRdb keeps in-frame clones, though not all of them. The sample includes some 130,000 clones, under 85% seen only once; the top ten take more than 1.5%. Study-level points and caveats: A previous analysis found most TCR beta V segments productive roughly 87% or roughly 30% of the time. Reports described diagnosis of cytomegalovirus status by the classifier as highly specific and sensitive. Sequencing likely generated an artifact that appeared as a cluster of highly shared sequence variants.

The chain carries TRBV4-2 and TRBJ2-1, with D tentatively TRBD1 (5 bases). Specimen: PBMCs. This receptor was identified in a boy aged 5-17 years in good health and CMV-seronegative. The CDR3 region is CASSQGQGQNEQFF. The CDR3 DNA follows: TGTGCCAGCAGCCAGGGGCAAGGCCAGAATGAGCAGTTCTTC.